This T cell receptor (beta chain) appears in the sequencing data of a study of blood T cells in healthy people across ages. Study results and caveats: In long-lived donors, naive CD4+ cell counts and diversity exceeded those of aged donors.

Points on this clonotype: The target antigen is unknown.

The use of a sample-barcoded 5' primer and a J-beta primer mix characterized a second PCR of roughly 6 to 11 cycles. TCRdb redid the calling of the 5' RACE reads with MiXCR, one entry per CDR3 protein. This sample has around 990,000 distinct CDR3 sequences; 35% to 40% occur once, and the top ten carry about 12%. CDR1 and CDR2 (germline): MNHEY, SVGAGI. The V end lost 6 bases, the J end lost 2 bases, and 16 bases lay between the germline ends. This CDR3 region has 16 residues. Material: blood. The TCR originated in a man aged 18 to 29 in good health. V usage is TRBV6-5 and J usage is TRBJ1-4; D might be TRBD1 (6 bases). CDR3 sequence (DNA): TGTGCCAGCAGACACCTGGGGGCGAAGACTAATGAAAAACTGTTTTTT. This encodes CASRHLGAKTNEKLFF.